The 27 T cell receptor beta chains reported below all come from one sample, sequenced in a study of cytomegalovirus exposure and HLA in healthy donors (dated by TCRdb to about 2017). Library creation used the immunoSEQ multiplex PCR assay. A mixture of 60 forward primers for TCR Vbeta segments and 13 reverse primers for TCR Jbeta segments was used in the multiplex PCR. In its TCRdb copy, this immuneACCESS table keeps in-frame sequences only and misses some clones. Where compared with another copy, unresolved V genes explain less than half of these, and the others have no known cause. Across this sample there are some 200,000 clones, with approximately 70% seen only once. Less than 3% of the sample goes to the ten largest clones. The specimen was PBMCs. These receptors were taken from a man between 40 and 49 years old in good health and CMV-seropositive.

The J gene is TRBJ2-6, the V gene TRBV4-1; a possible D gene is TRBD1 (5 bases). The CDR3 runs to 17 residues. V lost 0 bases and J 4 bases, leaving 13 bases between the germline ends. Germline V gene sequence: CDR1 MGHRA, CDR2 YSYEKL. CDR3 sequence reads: CASSQEGWGPGANVLTF. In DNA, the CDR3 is TGCGCCAGCAGCCAAGAGGGATGGGGCCCCGGGGCCAACGTCCTGACTTTC.

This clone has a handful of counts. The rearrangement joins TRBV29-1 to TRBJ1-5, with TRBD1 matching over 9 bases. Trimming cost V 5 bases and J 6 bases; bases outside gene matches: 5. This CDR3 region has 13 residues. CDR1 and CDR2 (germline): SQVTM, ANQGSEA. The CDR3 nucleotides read TGCAGCGTTTCAACAGGGGGCGGTCAGCCCCAGCATTTT. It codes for CSVSTGGGQPQHF.

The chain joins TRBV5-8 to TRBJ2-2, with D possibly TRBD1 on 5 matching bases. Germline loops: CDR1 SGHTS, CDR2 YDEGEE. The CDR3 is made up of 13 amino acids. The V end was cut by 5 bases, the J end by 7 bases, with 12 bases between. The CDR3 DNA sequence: TGTGCCAGCAGGCTGAAGGGGAACGGGGAGCTGTTTTTT. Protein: CASRLKGNGELFF. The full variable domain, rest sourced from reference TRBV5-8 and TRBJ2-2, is EAGVTQSPTHLIKTRGQQATLRCSPISGHTSVYWYQQALGLGLQFLLWYDEGEERNRGNFPPRFSGRQFPNYSSELNVNALELEDSALYLCASRLKGNGELFFGEGSRLTVL.

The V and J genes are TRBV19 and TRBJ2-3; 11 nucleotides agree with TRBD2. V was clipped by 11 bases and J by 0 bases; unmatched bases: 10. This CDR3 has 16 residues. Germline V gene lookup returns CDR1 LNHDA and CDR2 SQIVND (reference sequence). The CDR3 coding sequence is TGTGCCGCGGGCCTAGCGGGGGGCATTAGCACAGATACGCAGTATTTT. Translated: CAAGLAGGISTDTQYF.

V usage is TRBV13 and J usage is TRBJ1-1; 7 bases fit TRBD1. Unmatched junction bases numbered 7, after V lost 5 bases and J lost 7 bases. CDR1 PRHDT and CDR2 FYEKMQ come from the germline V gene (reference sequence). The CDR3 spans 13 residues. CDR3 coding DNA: TGTGCCAGCAGCCCCCAGACAGGGTATGAAGCTTTCTTT. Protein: CASSPQTGYEAFF.

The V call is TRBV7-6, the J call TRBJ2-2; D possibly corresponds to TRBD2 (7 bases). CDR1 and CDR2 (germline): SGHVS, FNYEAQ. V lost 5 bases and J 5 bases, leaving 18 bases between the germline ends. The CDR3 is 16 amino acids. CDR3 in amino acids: CASSPFEGGWTGELFF. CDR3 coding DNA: TGTGCCAGCAGCCCATTTGAGGGGGGGTGGACCGGGGAGCTGTTTTTT. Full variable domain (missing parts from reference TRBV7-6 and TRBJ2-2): GAGVSQSPRYKVTKRGQDVALRCDPISGHVSLYWYRQALGQGPEFLTYFNYEAQQDKSGLPNDRFSAERPEGSISTLTIQRTEQRDSAMYRCASSPFEGGWTGELFFGEGSRLTVL.

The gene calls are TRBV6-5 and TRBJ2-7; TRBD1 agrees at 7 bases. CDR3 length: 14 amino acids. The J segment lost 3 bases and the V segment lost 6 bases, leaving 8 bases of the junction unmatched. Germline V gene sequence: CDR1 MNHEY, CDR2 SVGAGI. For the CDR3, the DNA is TGTGCCAGCAGCATCGACAGGGAAGGCTACGAGCAGTACTTC. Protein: CASSIDREGYEQYF.

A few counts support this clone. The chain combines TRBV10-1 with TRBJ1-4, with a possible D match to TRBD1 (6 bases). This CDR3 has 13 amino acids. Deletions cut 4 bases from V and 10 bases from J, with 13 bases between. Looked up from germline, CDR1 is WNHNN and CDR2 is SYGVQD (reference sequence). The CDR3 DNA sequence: TGCGCCAGCAGTGCTCAGGGGCTGGCAAAACTGTTTTTT. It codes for CASSAQGLAKLFF.

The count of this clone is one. CDR3 amino acids: CASSLRQGGTEAFF. CDR3 nucleotide sequence: TGTGCCAGCAGTCTCCGACAGGGGGGGACTGAAGCTTTCTTT. V usage is TRBV6-6 and J usage is TRBJ1-1; TRBD1 aligns across 9 bases. From germline, CDR1 is MNHNY and CDR2 SVGAGI (reference sequence). The CDR3 totals 14 residues. V lost 5 bases and J lost 5; bases outside the gene matches: 6.

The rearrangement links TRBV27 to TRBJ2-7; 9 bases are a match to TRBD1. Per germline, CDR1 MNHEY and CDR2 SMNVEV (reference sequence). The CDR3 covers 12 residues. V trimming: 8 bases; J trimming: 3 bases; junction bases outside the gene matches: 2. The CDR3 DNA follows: TGTGCCAGCGGGGGACAGGGCTACGAGCAGTACTTC. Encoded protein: CASGGQGYEQYF.

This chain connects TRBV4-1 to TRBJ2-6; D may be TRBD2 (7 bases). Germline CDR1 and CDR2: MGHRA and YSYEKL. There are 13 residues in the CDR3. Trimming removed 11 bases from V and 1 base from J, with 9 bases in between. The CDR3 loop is CARGASGANVLTF. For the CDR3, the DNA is TGCGCCCGGGGGGCGTCTGGGGCCAACGTCCTGACTTTC.

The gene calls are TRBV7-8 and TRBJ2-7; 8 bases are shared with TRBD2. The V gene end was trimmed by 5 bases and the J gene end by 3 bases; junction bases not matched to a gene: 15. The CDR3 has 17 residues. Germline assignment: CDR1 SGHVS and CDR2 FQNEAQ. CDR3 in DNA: TGTGCCAGCAGCCGCCGGGATGCTATAGCGGGGATCTACGAGCAGTACTTC. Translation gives CASSRRDAIAGIYEQYF. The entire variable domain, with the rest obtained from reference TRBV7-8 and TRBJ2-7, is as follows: GAGVSQSPRYKVAKRGQDVALRCDPISGHVSLFWYQQALGQGPEFLTYFQNEAQLDKSGLPSDRFFAERPEGSVSTLKIQRTQQEDSAVYLCASSRRDAIAGIYEQYFGPGTRLTVT.

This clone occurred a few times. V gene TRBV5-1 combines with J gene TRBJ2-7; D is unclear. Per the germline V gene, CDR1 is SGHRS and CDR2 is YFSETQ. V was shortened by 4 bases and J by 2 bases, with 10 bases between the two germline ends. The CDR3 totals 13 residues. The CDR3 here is CASSPRPPYEQYF. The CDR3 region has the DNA TGCGCCAGCAGCCCCAGGCCGCCCTACGAGCAGTACTTC.

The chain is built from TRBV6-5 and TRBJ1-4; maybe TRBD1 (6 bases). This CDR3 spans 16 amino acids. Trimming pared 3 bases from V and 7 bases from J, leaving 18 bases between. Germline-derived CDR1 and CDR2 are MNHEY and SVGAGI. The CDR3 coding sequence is TGTGCCAGCAGTTATGGAGTTGGCAGGGGCGGTGAAAAACTGTTTTTT. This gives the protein CASSYGVGRGGEKLFF.

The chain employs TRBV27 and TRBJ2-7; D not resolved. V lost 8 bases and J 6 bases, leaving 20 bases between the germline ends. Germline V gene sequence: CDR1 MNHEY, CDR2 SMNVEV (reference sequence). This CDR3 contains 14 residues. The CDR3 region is CASSLTSLGIEQYF. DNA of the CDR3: TGTGCCAGCTCTCTTACGTCTCTAGGTATCGAGCAGTACTTC.

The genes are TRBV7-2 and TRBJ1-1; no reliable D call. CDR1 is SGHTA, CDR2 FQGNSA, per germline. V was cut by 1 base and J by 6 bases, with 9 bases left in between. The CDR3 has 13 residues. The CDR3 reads CASSLVIQSEAFF. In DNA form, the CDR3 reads TGTGCCAGCAGCTTAGTAATACAGTCTGAAGCTTTCTTT. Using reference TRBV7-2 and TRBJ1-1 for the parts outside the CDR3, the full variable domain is GAGVSQSPSNKVTEKGKDVELRCDPISGHTALYWYRQSLGQGLEFLIYFQGNSAPDKSGLPSDRFSAERTGGSVSTLTIQRTQQEDSAVYLCASSLVIQSEAFFGQGTRLTVV.

CDR3 protein: CASSTRGTSGATDTQYF. The CDR3 coding sequence is TGTGCCAGCAGCACTCGGGGAACTAGCGGGGCCACAGATACGCAGTATTTT. The rearrangement joins TRBV9 to TRBJ2-3, with TRBD2 identical over 10 bases. J lost 2 bases, V lost 4 bases, and 10 bases had no gene match. Germline values: CDR1 SGDLS, CDR2 YYNGEE. The CDR3 consists of 17 residues.

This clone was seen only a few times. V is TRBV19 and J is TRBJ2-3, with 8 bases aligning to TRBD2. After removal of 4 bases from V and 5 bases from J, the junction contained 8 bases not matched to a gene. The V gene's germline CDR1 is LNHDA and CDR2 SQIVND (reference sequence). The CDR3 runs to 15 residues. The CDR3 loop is CASSNDGGAGDTQYF. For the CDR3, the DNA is TGTGCCAGTAGTAACGACGGGGGGGCAGGAGATACGCAGTATTTT. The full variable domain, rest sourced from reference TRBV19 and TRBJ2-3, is DGGITQSPKYLFRKEGQNVTLSCEQNLNHDAMYWYRQDPGQGLRLIYYSQIVNDFQKGDIAEGYSVSREKKESFPLTVTSAQKNPTAFYLCASSNDGGAGDTQYFGPGTRLTVL.

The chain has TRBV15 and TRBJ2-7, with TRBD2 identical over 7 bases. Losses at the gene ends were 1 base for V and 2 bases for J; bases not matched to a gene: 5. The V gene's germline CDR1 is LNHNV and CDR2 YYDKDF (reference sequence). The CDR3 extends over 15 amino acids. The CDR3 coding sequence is TGTGCCACCAGCAGAGGGGGGGGTGGTGCCTACGAGCAGTACTTC. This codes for CATSRGGGGAYEQYF.

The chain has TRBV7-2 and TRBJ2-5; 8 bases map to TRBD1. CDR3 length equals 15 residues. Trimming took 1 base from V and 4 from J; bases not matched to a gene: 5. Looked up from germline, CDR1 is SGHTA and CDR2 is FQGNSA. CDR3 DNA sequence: TGTGCCAGCAGCTTAGGACAGGGGAAGGGAGAGACCCAGTACTTC. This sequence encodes CASSLGQGKGETQYF.

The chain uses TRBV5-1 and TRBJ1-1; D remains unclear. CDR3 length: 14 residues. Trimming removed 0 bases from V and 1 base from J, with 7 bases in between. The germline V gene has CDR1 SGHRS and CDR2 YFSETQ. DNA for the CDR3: TGCGCCAGCAGCTTGGCACAGACGAACACTGAAGCTTTCTTT. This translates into CASSLAQTNTEAFF. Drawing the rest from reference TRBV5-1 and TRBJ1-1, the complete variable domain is KAGVTQTPRYLIKTRGQQVTLSCSPISGHRSVSWYQQTPGQGLQFLFEYFSETQRNKGNFPGRFSGRQFSNSRSEMNVSTLELGDSALYLCASSLAQTNTEAFFGQGTRLTVV.

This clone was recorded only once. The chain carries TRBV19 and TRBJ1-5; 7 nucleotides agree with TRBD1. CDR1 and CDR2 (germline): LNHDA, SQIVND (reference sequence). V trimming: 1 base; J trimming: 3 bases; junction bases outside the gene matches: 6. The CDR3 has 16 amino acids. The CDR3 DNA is TGTGCCAGTAGTATAGCGACAGGGACCTTCAATCAGCCCCAGCATTTT. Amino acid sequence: CASSIATGTFNQPQHF.

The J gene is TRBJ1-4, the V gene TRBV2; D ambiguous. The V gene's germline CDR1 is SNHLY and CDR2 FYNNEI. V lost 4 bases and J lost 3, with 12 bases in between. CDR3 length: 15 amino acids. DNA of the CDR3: TGTGCCAGCAGTGCAAATTCGGGAGCTAATGAAAAACTGTTTTTT. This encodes CASSANSGANEKLFF. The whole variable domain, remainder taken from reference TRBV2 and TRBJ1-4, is EPEVTQTPSHQVTQMGQEVILRCVPISNHLYFYWYRQILGQKVEFLVSFYNNEISEKSEIFDDQFSVERPDGSNFTLKIRSTKLEDSAMYFCASSANSGANEKLFFGSGTQLSVL.

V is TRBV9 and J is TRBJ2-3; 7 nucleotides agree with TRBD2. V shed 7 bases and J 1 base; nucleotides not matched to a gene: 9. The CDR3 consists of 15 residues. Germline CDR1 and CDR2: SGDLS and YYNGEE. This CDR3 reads CASGRRRGGTDTQYF. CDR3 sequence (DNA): TGTGCCAGCGGGAGACGTCGGGGGGGCACAGATACGCAGTATTTT.

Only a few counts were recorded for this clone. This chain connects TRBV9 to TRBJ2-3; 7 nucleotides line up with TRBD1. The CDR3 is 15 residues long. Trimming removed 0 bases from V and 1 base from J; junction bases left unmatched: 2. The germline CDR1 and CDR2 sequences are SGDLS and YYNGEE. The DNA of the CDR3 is TGTGCCAGCAGCGTAGAAGGGACAGGCACAGATACGCAGTATTTT. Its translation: CASSVEGTGTDTQYF.

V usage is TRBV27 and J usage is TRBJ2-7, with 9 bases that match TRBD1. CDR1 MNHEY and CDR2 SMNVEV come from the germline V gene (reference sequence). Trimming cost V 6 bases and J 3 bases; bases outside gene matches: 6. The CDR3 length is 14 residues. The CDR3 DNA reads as TGTGCCAGCAGCCGACAGGGGGGGATCTACGAGCAGTACTTC. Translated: CASSRQGGIYEQYF.

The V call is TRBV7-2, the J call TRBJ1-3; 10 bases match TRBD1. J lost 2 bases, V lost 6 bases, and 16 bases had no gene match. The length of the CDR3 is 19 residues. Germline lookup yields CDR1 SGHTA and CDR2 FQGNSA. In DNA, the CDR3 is TGTGCCAGCAGTCTTGAGGGACAGGGGTGGCTGGGGACTGGAAACACCATATATTTT. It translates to CASSLEGQGWLGTGNTIYF. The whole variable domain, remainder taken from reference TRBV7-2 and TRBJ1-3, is GAGVSQSPSNKVTEKGKDVELRCDPISGHTALYWYRQSLGQGLEFLIYFQGNSAPDKSGLPSDRFSAERTGGSVSTLTIQRTQQEDSAVYLCASSLEGQGWLGTGNTIYFGEGSWLTVV.